The 12 T cell receptor beta chains given below trace back to one sample, sequenced in a study of cytomegalovirus exposure and HLA in healthy donors. The study ran its PCR with 60 Vbeta and 13 Jbeta primers. Produced via immunoSEQ multiplex PCR; TCRdb's table is partial and in-frame only. The sample totals approximately 110,000 clones. The sample consisted of PBMCs. The receptor source for this set is a man aged 40-50 years in good health and CMV-seronegative.

The rearrangement joins TRBV7-2 to TRBJ1-2, with D tentatively TRBD1 (6 bases). This CDR3 is 15 amino acids long. The germline V gene encodes CDR1 SGHTA and CDR2 FQGNSA. The V gene lost 2 bases and the J gene lost 6 bases, with 16 bases spanning the gap. CDR3 in DNA: TGTGCCAGCAGCTTAAACGCAGGGGAGTCTCATGGCTACACCTTC. This sequence encodes CASSLNAGESHGYTF.

The rearrangement uses TRBV2 and TRBJ2-5, with no clear D. The end of the DNA fits TRBJ2-7 better, so the J call may be wrong. CDR1 is SNHLY and CDR2 is FYNNEI in the germline V gene. The CDR3 length is 10 residues. The CDR3 nucleotides are TGTGCCAGCAGAGTGAACGAGCAGTACTTC. Protein sequence: CASRVNEQYF.

The chain employs TRBV7-2 and TRBJ2-7, with unresolved D. Germline assignment: CDR1 SGHTA and CDR2 FQGNSA. Trimming cost V 1 base and J 4 bases, with 8 bases left between them. This CDR3 comprises 13 residues. CDR3 in amino acids: CASSLVSSYEQYF. CDR3 in DNA: TGTGCCAGCAGCTTAGTGTCTAGTTACGAGCAGTACTTC.

V gene TRBV6-1 combines with J gene TRBJ2-3; 10 bases match TRBD2. With 2 bases clipped from V and 6 bases from J, the junction kept 26 bases outside the gene matches. Germline CDR1 MNHNS, CDR2 SASEGT. The length of the CDR3 is 22 residues. In nucleotides, the CDR3 is TGTGCCAGCAGTGAACGTTTTTTGGCGTTTCGGCAACTAGCGGGGTCCCCCGATACGCAGTATTTT. Amino acids: CASSERFLAFRQLAGSPDTQYF.

V is TRBV6-5 and J is TRBJ2-3; the match to TRBD1 covers 8 bases. This CDR3 region has 14 residues. The ends lost 6 bases at V and 5 bases at J; junction bases unmatched: 7. Germline CDR1 is MNHEY and CDR2 is SVGAGI. Here the CDR3 reads CASRSGGAGDTQYF. The CDR3 nucleotides read TGTGCCAGCAGGTCAGGGGGCGCCGGAGATACGCAGTATTTT.

The CDR3 region has the DNA TGTGCCAGCAGCCAAGTGGAGGGCAACTATGGCTACACCTTC. Translated, it gives CASSQVEGNYGYTF. The rearrangement uses TRBV2 and TRBJ1-2, with D hard to call. Germline lookup yields CDR1 SNHLY and CDR2 FYNNEI. This CDR3 is built from 14 residues. With 6 bases removed from V and 2 bases from J, the gap between germline ends came to 13 bases.

The chain combines TRBV19 with TRBJ2-3; no clear D gene. Germline loops: CDR1 LNHDA, CDR2 SQIVND (reference sequence). The V end lost 3 bases, the J end lost 3 bases, and 7 bases lay between the germline ends. The length of the CDR3 is 13 residues. CDR3 bases: TGTGCCAGTAGTATTCAGTCTACAGATACGCAGTATTTT. Amino acids: CASSIQSTDTQYF.

The chain combines TRBV6-1 with TRBJ1-2; weak D call: TRBD1 (6 bases). The CDR3 covers 15 residues. Germline-derived CDR1 and CDR2 are MNHNS and SASEGT. Trimming pared 6 bases from V and 4 bases from J, leaving 18 bases between. The CDR3 DNA is TGTGCCAGCAGGACACCAGGGGTGCAGACCTATGGCTACACCTTC. Protein: CASRTPGVQTYGYTF.

The J gene is TRBJ2-1, the V gene TRBV27; TRBD2 aligns across 13 bases. V shed 4 bases and J 12 bases; nucleotides not matched to a gene: 12. Germline-derived CDR1 and CDR2 are MNHEY and SMNVEV (reference sequence). The CDR3 is 16 residues long. The chain's CDR3 is CASSSGGLAGLFGQFF. DNA of the CDR3: TGTGCCAGCAGTTCCGGGGGACTAGCGGGGCTTTTTGGGCAGTTCTTC.

The chain recombines TRBV4-2 with TRBJ2-4; 9 bases match TRBD2. J gave up 5 bases and V 0 bases, and 5 bases lay outside the gene matches. This CDR3 has 16 residues. Germline V gene lookup returns CDR1 LGHNA and CDR2 YNFKEQ. In nucleotides, the CDR3 is TGTGCCAGCAGCCAAGATCTGGCTAGCGGGGAAAACATTCAGTACTTC. This encodes CASSQDLASGENIQYF.

The V gene is TRBV14, the J gene TRBJ2-2, with D unresolved. V lost 2 bases to trimming and J lost 5 bases, with 6 bases between them. The germline V gene has CDR1 SGHDN and CDR2 FVKESK. This CDR3 is built from 13 residues. CDR3 sequence reads: CASSQFLTGELFF. In DNA form, the CDR3 reads TGTGCCAGCAGCCAATTTTTAACCGGGGAGCTGTTTTTT.

V is TRBV11-2 and J is TRBJ2-5; 8 bases align to TRBD1. The CDR3 totals 15 residues. Germline assignment: CDR1 SGHAT and CDR2 FQNNGV. J lost 4 bases, V lost 4 bases, and 8 bases had no gene match. This CDR3 reads CASSSRGQDRETQYF. CDR3 in DNA: TGTGCCAGCAGCTCCAGGGGACAGGATCGAGAGACCCAGTACTTC.